The present T cell receptor beta chain was sequenced within a study of blood T cell repertoires in COVID-19. Assay: immunoSEQ multiplex PCR; the TCRdb copy retains only in-frame clones and omits some. Seen here are 75,000 to 80,000 clones, around 89% observed once, and the top ten hold 9.1%. The specimen was peripheral blood. The TCR comes from a human donor in a cohort sampled during active COVID-19.

This CDR3 is CASSEPAREGREQYF. The CDR3 nucleotides read TGTGCCAGCAGCGAACCCGCGAGGGAGGGCCGCGAGCAGTACTTC. The chain recombines TRBV5-4 with TRBJ2-7; 7 bases line up with TRBD2. After removal of 4 bases from V and 6 bases from J, the junction contained 13 bases not matched to a gene. The CDR3 covers 15 residues. Germline V CDR1 and CDR2: SGHNT, YYREEE (reference sequence). Looking up the rest from reference TRBV5-4 and TRBJ2-7 gives the full variable domain: ETGVTQSPTHLIKTRGQQVTLRCSSQSGHNTVSWYQQALGQGPQFIFQYYREEENGRGNFPPRFSGLQFPNYSSELNVNALELDDSALYLCASSEPAREGREQYFGPGTRLTVT.